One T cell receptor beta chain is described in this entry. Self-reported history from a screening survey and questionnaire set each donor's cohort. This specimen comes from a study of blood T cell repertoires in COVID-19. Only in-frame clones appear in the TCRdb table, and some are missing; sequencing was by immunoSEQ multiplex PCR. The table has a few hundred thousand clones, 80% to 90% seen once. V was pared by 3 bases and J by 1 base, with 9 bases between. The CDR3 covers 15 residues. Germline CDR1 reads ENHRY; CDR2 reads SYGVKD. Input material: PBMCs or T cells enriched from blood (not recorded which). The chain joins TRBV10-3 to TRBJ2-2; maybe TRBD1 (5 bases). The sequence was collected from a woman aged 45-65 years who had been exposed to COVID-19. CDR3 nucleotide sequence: TGTGCCATCAGTGACTGGCAGGGGAACACCGGGGAGCTGTTTTTT. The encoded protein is CAISDWQGNTGELFF.